A selection of T cell receptor beta chains follows, all from one sample in a study of T cell responses to AZD1222 COVID-19 vaccine. Using immunoSEQ multiplex PCR, the repertoire was profiled, and TCRdb retains in-frame clones only, with some absent. The table records 150,000 to 200,000 clones, less than 95% of them present only once. Sequenced material: peripheral blood, taken on day 0 of AZD1222 vaccination. These receptors were obtained from an adult in good health. CDR3s include the opening cysteine and the closing phenylalanine or tryptophan. The D gene is left open where the match is weak. A clone size is listed for some rows: how often the clone was seen (once, few, many), or a class if it is expanded.

D gene	J gene	clone size	V gene	CDR3 DNA	CDR3 protein
TRBD1	TRBJ1-2	NA	TRBV24-1	TGTGCCACCAGTATGACAGGGAACTATGGCTACACCTTC	CATSMTGNYGYTF
NA	TRBJ2-1	NA	TRBV11-3	TGTGCCAGCAGCTTAGTTTACCCGTTCGGTGAGCAGTTCTTC	CASSLVYPFGEQFF
NA	TRBJ2-7	NA	TRBV6-5	TGTGCCAGCAGCTACTCACGGGACTTCTACGAGCAGTACTTC	CASSYSRDFYEQYF
TRBD1	TRBJ1-2	NA	TRBV7-9	TGTGCCAGCAGCTTAGCCGTACAGGGGGACTATGGCTACACCTTC	CASSLAVQGDYGYTF
NA	TRBJ1-2	NA	TRBV4-2	TGTGCCAGCAGCCATCGATCTTATGGCTACACCTTC	CASSHRSYGYTF
NA	TRBJ2-3	NA	TRBV5-4	TGTGCCAGCACCATGGGGGGCGGGCTCACAGATACGCAGTATTTT	CASTMGGGLTDTQYF
TRBD2	TRBJ2-5	NA	TRBV19	TGTGCCAGTAGTATAGGGACTAGCGGGAGAAAGACCCAGTACTTC	CASSIGTSGRKTQYF
NA	TRBJ1-4	once	TRBV10-3	TGTGCCATCAGTGAAGGAGGGGCGACTAATGAAAAACTGTTTTTT	CAISEGGATNEKLFF
NA	TRBJ2-5	NA	TRBV18	TGTGCCAGCTCACCACAGGGTTTACTGGAGACCCAGTACTTC	CASSPQGLLETQYF
TRBD2	TRBJ2-1	NA	TRBV12-3/TRBV12-4	TGTGCCAGCAGTACCGGGACTACTTCGCAGTTCTTC	CASSTGTTSQFF
TRBD1	TRBJ2-4	NA	TRBV7-2	TGTGCCAGCAGCTTAGCCCCGACAGGGGGCAAAAACATTCAGTACTTC	CASSLAPTGGKNIQYF
NA	TRBJ2-3	NA	TRBV7-3	TGTGCCAGCAGCCAACAGGGAGCTAGCACAGATACGCAGTATTTT	CASSQQGASTDTQYF
TRBD1	TRBJ1-3	NA	TRBV24-1	TGTGCCACCAGTCGACAGGGGTTGGGAAACACCATATATTTT	CATSRQGLGNTIYF
NA	TRBJ1-3	NA	TRBV12-3/TRBV12-4	TGTGCCAGCAGGGGAAACACCATATATTTT	CASRGNTIYF
TRBD2	TRBJ2-1	NA	TRBV5-1	TGCGCCAGCAGATGGGGCACTTTGAGCGGGAGCCACAATGAGCAGTTCTTC	CASRWGTLSGSHNEQFF
TRBD1	TRBJ1-4	NA	TRBV28	TGTGCCAGCAGTTTATTAAGTGCAGGGGGAAATGAAAAACTGTTTTTT	CASSLLSAGGNEKLFF
TRBD1	TRBJ1-1	once	TRBV2	TGTGCCAGCAGACTAACAGGGGTGAACACTGAAGCTTTCTTT	CASRLTGVNTEAFF
NA	TRBJ2-1	NA	TRBV9	TGTGCCAGCAGCGTGGCGGGGGCCGCTGAGCAGTTCTTC	CASSVAGAAEQFF
TRBD1	TRBJ1-5	NA	TRBV5-5	TGTGCCAGCAGCGCGGGACAGGCTTCTAATCAGCCCCAGCATTTT	CASSAGQASNQPQHF
NA	TRBJ1-2	NA	TRBV30	TGTGCATATACCGGGCATAAGTATGGCTACACCTTC	CAYTGHKYGYTF
NA	TRBJ1-2	NA	TRBV19	TGTGCCAGTAGCCCCGGACGCGTCAGTGGCTACACCTTC	CASSPGRVSGYTF
NA	TRBJ1-2	NA	TRBV7-9	TGTGCCAGCAGCTTTTTTGGAGGGCATGGCTACACCTTC	CASSFFGGHGYTF
NA	TRBJ2-2	NA	TRBV27	TGTGCCAGCAGACTACAGGGGACTAAAACCGGGGAGCTGTTTTTT	CASRLQGTKTGELFF
TRBD1	TRBJ1-1	NA	TRBV6-6	TGTGCCAGCAGCCCCACCGTACAGGGGCGGACTGAAGCTTTCTTT	CASSPTVQGRTEAFF
NA	TRBJ1-5	NA	TRBV6-1	TGTGCCAGCAGTGAAAGGGGCGGCAATCAGCCCCAGCATTTT	CASSERGGNQPQHF
NA	TRBJ1-5	NA	TRBV4-1	TGCGCCAGCAGCCAAGATGACAGCAATCAGCCCCAGCATTTT	CASSQDDSNQPQHF
NA	TRBJ1-1	NA	TRBV2	TGTGCCAGCATCGCCCTGGCCCCGGGGGCTGAAGCTTTCTTT	CASIALAPGAEAFF
NA	TRBJ1-5	few	TRBV3-1/TRBV3-2	TGTGCCAGCAGCCAAGCCTGGGGGGATCAGCCCCAGCATTTT	CASSQAWGDQPQHF
TRBD1	TRBJ2-7	NA	TRBV19	TGTGCCAGTACCCCACACCGGGACAGCTCCTACGAGCAGTACTTC	CASTPHRDSSYEQYF
NA	TRBJ2-1	NA	TRBV7-2	TGTGCCAGCAGCTTATTGGGGGGCTCCTACAATGAGCAGTTCTTC	CASSLLGGSYNEQFF
TRBD1	TRBJ1-4	NA	TRBV6-5	TGTGCCAGCAAAGGGACAGGGTCAAACGAAAAACTGTTTTTT	CASKGTGSNEKLFF
NA	TRBJ1-1	NA	TRBV4-2	TGTGCCAGCAGCCAACGTGGCATAAACACTGAAGCTTTCTTT	CASSQRGINTEAFF
TRBD1	TRBJ2-7	NA	TRBV30	TGTGCCTGGGGCGGACAGGCCTACGAGCAGTACTTC	CAWGGQAYEQYF
TRBD2	TRBJ2-2	once	TRBV10-2	TGCGCCAGCACCCTTAGCGGGGGAGGCACCGGGGAGCTGTTTTTT	CASTLSGGGTGELFF
NA	TRBJ2-7	NA	TRBV25-1	TGTGCCAGCAGTGAAATGGCGGGCCTCTACGAGCAGTACTTC	CASSEMAGLYEQYF
TRBD1	TRBJ2-7	NA	TRBV3-1/TRBV3-2	TGTGCCAGCAGCCAAGTCTGGACAGGGGACGAGCAGTACTTC	CASSQVWTGDEQYF
NA	TRBJ2-3	NA	TRBV5-1	TGCGCCAGCAGGGAGGAGACAGTCGGCACAGATACGCAGTATTTT	CASREETVGTDTQYF
TRBD1	TRBJ1-5	NA	TRBV10-3	TGTGCCATCGGTGCGGGGGACGACAGGGCCCAGCCCCAGCATTTT	CAIGAGDDRAQPQHF
NA	TRBJ2-7	NA	TRBV27	TGTGCCAGCAGTCCCTCCTTCTACGAGCAGTACTTC	CASSPSFYEQYF
TRBD2	TRBJ2-2	NA	TRBV28	TGTGCCAGCAGTAGAGCGGGAGTATCCACCGGGGAGCTGTTTTTT	CASSRAGVSTGELFF
TRBD1	TRBJ2-7	NA	TRBV4-2	TGTGCCAGCAGTCACGGACAGGGGACTACCTACGAGCAGTACTTC	CASSHGQGTTYEQYF
NA	TRBJ2-1	NA	TRBV6-5	TGTGCCAGCAGACCCCAGGGGACATCCTACAATGAGCAGTTCTTC	CASRPQGTSYNEQFF
NA	TRBJ1-5	NA	TRBV28	TGTGCCAGCAGTTTCTTTGGGTCTCCTTATCAGCCCCAGCATTTT	CASSFFGSPYQPQHF